This T cell receptor beta chain was recorded in a study of blood T cell repertoires in COVID-19. On the study more broadly: T cells, B-cell-depleted T cells, or PBMCs supplied cDNA or gDNA.

Sequencing used immunoSEQ multiplex PCR; TCRdb keeps in-frame clones, though not all of them. The profile shows roughly 170,000 clones, about 80% of them singletons. Germline CDR1 MNHEY, CDR2 SMNVEV (reference sequence). The V and J ends lost 2 bases and 0 bases respectively, with 5 bases between them. The CDR3 totals 13 residues. Sequenced: peripheral blood. This chain uses TRBV27 with TRBJ2-7; D remains ambiguous. The origin of this receptor is a human donor in a cohort sampled during active COVID-19. The CDR3 region is CASSLHGSYEQYF. CDR3 coding DNA: TGTGCCAGCAGTTTACACGGCTCCTACGAGCAGTACTTC.